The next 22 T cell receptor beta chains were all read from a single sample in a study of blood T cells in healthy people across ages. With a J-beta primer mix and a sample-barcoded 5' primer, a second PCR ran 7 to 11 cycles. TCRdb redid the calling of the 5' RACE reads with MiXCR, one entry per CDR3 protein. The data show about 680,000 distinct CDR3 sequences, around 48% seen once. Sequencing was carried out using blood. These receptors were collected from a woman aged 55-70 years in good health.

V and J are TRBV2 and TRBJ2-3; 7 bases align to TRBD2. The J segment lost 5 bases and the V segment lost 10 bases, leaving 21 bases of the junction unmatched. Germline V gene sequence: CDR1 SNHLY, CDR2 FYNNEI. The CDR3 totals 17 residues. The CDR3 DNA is TGTGCCACCCTGGGGTCCGGCGGGAGCCGTCCGGTAGATACGCAGTATTTT. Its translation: CATLGSGGSRPVDTQYF.

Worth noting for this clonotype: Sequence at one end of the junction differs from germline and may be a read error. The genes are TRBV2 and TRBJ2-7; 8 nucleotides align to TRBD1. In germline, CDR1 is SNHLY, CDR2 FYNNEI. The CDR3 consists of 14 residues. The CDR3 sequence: CASSTQGALSEQHF. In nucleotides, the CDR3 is TGTGCCAGCAGCACCCAGGGGGCCCTTAGCGAGCAGCACTTC.

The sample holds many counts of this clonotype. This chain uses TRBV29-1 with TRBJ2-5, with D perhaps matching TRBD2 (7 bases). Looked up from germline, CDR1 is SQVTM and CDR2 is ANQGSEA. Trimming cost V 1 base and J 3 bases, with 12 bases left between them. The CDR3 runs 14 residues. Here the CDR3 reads CSVEGGGHEETQYF. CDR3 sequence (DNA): TGCAGCGTTGAAGGGGGGGGGCACGAAGAGACCCAGTACTTC.

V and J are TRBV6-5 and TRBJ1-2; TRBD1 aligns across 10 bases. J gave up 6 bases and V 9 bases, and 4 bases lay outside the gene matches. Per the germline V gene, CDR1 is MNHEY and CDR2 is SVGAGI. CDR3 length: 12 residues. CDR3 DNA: TGTGCCAGTACCGGGACAGGGGATGGCTACACCTTC. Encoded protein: CASTGTGDGYTF.

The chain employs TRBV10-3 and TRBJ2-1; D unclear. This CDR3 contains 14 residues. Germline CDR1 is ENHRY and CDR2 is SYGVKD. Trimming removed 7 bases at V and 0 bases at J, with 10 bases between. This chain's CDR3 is CAITNGCSYNEQFF. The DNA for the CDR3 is TGTGCCATCACCAACGGTTGCTCCTACAATGAGCAGTTCTTC.

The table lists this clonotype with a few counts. CDR3 bases: TGTGCCAGCAGTGGTGGGGGGAGGATGAACAATGAGCAGTTCTTC. Encoded protein: CASSGGGRMNNEQFF. The chain links TRBV25-1 to TRBJ2-1, with D perhaps matching TRBD2 (6 bases). The CDR3 has 15 residues. Germline V gene lookup returns CDR1 MGHDK and CDR2 SYGVNS. V was shortened by 4 bases and J by 5 bases, with 15 bases between the two germline ends.

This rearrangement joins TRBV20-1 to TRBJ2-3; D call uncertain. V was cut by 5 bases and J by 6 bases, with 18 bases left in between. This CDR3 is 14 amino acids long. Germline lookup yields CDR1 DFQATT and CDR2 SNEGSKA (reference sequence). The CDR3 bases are TGCAGTGCTCGTAGTCAGGTCGGCGCGGATACGCAGTATTTT. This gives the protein CSARSQVGADTQYF.

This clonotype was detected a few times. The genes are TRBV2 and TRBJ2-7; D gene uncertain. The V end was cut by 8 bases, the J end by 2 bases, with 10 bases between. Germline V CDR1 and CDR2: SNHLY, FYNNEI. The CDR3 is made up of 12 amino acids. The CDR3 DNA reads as TGTGCCAGCCTGGCAGGAGCCTACGAGCAGTACTTC. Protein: CASLAGAYEQYF.

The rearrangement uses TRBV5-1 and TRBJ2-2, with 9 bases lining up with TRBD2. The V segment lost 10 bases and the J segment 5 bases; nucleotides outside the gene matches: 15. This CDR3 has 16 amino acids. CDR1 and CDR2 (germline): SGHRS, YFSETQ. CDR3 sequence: CAFLSAGGPGTGELFF. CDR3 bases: TGCGCCTTCTTGTCCGCGGGAGGGCCTGGGACCGGGGAGCTGTTTTTT.

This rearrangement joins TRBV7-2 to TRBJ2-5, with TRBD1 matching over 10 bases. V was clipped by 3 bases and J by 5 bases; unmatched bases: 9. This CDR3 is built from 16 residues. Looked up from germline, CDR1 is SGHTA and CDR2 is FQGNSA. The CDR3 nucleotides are TGTGCCAGCAGCTTCCGACAGGGGGCTGTTCGGGAGACCCAGTACTTC. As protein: CASSFRQGAVRETQYF.

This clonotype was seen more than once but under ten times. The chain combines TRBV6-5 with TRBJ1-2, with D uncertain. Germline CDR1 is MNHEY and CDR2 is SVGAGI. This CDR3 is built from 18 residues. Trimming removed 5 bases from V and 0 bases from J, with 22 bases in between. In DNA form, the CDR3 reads TGTGCCAGCAGTCGAGATACTCAAAACTCCTTGACTAACTATGGCTACACCTTC. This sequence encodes CASSRDTQNSLTNYGYTF.

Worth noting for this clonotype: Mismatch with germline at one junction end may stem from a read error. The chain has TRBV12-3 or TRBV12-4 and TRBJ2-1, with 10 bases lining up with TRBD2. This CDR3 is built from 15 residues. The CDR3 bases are TGTGCCGGCAGTTCCCTTAGGACTAGCGGCAATGAGCAGTTCTTC. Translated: CAGSSLRTSGNEQFF.

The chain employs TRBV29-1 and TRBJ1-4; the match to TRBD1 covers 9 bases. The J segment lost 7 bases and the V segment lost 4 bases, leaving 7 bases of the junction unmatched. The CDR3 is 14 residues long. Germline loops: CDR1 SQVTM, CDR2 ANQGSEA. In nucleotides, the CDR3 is TGCAGCGTTGCGACAGGGGGATTGAGTGAAAAACTGTTTTTT. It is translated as CSVATGGLSEKLFF.

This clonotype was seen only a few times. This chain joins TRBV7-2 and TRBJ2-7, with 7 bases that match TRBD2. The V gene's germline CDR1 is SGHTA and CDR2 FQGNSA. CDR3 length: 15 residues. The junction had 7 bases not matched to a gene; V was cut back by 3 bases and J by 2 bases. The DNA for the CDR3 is TGTGCCAGCAGCTTGTGGGCTAGCGGACCCTACGAGCAGTACTTC. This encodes CASSLWASGPYEQYF.

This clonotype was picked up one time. CDR3 in DNA: TGTGCTAGTGGCATTGGGGAAGTCCACAATGAGCAGTTCTTC. As protein: CASGIGEVHNEQFF. The chain joins TRBV12-5 to TRBJ2-1, with D uncertain. The CDR3 extends over 14 amino acids. The germline V gene encodes CDR1 LGHNT and CDR2 FRNRAP. V shed 6 bases and J shed 5 bases, with 14 bases lying between them.

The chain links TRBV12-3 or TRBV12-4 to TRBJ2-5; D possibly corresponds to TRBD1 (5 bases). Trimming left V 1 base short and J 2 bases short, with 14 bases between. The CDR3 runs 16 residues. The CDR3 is CASSLDAGSRQETQYF. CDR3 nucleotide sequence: TGTGCCAGCAGTTTAGATGCAGGGTCGAGGCAAGAGACCCAGTACTTC.

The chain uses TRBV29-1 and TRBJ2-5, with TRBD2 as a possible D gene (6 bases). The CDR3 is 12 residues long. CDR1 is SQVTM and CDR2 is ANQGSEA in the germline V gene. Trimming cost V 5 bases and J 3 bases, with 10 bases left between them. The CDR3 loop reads CSVSGGEETQYF. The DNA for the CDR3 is TGCAGCGTTTCAGGAGGGGAAGAGACCCAGTACTTC. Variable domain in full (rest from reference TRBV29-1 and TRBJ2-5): SAVISQKPSRDICQRGTSLTIQCQVDSQVTMMFWYRQQPGQSLTLIATANQGSEATYESGFVIDKFPISRPNLTFSTLTVSNMSPEDSSIYLCSVSGGEETQYFGPGTRLLVL.

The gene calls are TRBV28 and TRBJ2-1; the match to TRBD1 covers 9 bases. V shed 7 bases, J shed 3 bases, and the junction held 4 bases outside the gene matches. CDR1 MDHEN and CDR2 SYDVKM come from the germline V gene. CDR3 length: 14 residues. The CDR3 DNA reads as TGTGCCAGCAAAACGACAGGGGGCTACAATGAGCAGTTCTTC. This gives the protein CASKTTGGYNEQFF.

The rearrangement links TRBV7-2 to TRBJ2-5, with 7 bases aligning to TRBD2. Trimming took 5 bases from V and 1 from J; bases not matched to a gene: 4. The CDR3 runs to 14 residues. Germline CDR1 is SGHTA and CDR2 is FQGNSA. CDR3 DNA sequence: TGTGCCAGCAGCGTCGGCGGGAGCCAAGAGACCCAGTACTTC. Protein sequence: CASSVGGSQETQYF. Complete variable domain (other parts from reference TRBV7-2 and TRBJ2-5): GAGVSQSPSNKVTEKGKDVELRCDPISGHTALYWYRQSLGQGLEFLIYFQGNSAPDKSGLPSDRFSAERTGGSVSTLTIQRTQQEDSAVYLCASSVGGSQETQYFGPGTRLLVL.

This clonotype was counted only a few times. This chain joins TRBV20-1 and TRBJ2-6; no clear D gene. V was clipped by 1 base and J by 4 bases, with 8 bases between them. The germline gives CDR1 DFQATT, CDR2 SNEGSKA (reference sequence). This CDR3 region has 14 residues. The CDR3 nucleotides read TGCAGTGCTAGAGTTTCTCCGGGGGCCAACGTCCTGACTTTC. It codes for CSARVSPGANVLTF.

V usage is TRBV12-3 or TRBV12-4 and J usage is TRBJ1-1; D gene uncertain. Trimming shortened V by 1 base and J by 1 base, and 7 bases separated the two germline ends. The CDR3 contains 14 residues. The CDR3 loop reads CASSLGQPNTEAFF. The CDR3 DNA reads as TGTGCCAGCAGTTTAGGGCAGCCGAACACTGAAGCTTTCTTT.

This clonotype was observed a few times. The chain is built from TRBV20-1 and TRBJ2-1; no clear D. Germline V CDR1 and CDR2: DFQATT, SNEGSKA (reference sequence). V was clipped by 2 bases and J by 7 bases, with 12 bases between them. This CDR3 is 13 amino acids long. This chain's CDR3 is CSARYNLVNEQFF. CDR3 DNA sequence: TGCAGTGCTAGATATAACTTAGTAAATGAGCAGTTCTTC.